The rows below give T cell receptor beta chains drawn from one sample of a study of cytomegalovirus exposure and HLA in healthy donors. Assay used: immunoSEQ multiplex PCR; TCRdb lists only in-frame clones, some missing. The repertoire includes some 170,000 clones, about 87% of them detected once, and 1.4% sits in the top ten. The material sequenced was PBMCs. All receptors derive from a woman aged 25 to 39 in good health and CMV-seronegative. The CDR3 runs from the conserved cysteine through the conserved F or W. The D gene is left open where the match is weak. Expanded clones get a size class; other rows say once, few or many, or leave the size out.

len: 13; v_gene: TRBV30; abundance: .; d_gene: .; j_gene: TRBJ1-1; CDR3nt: TGTGCCTGGAGTGGGCGGAGTGGAACTGAAGCTTTCTTT; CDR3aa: CAWSGRSGTEAFF
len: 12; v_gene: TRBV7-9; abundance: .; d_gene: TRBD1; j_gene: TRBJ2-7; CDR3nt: TGTGCCAGCAGCTCGGACAGGGTCGAGCAGTACTTC; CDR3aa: CASSSDRVEQYF
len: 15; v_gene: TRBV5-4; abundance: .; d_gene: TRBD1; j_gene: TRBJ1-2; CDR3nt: TGTGCCAGCAGCTACCCCGGGACAGCAGACTATGGCTACACCTTC; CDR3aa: CASSYPGTADYGYTF
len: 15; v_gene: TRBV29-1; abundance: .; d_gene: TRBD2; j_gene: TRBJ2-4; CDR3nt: TGCAGCGTTTACAGGCGGGGGGCCGCCAAAAACATTCAGTACTTC; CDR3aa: CSVYRRGAAKNIQYF
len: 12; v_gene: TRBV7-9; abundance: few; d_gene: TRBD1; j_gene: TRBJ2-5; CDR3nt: TGTGCCAGCAGCTGGGACAGGGAGACCCAGTACTTC; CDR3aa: CASSWDRETQYF
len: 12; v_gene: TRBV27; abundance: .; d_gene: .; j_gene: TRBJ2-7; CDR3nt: TGTGCCAGCAGTTTCTCCCCCTACGAGCAGTACTTC; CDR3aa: CASSFSPYEQYF
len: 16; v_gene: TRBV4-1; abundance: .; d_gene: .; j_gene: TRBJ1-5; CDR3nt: TGCGCCAGCAGCCAAGATCGGACAGTCAGCAATCAGCCCCAGCATTTT; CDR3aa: CASSQDRTVSNQPQHF
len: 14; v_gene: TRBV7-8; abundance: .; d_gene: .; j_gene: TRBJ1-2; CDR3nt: TGTGCCAGCAGCCCGACTCCCTCCTTAGTGGAAAACACCTTC; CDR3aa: CASSPTPSLVENTF
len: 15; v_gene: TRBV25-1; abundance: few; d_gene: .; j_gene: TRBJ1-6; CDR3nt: TGTGCCAGCAGTGAAAGTCAAAGCGGGGGCTCACCCCTCCACTTT; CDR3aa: CASSESQSGGSPLHF
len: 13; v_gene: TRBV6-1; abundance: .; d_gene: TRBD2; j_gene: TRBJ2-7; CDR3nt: TGTGCCAGCAGGACTAGCGGGGGGGTCGAGCAGTACTTC; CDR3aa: CASRTSGGVEQYF
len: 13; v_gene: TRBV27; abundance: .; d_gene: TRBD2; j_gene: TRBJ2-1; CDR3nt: TGTGCCAGCAGTTCGGGGGGGAGGAATGAGCAGTTCTTC; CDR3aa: CASSSGGRNEQFF
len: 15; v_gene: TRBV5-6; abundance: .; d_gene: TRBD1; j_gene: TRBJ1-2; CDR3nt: TGTGCCAGCAGCCGTCCCGGGACAGGAGACGGTGGCTACACCTTC; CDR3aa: CASSRPGTGDGGYTF
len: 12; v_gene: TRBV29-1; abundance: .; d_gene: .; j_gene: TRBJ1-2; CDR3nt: TGCAGCGTTCTCGGGACATATCTTGGCTACACCTTC; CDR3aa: CSVLGTYLGYTF
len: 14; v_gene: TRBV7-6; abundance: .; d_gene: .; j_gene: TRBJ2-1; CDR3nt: TGTGCCAGCAGCTTAAGGGGCCTCCCCCATGAGCAGTTCTTC; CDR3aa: CASSLRGLPHEQFF
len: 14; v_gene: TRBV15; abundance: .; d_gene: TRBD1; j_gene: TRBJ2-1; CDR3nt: TGTGCCACAGCCGGGACAGGGTATAGCAATGAGCAGTTCTTC; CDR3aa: CATAGTGYSNEQFF